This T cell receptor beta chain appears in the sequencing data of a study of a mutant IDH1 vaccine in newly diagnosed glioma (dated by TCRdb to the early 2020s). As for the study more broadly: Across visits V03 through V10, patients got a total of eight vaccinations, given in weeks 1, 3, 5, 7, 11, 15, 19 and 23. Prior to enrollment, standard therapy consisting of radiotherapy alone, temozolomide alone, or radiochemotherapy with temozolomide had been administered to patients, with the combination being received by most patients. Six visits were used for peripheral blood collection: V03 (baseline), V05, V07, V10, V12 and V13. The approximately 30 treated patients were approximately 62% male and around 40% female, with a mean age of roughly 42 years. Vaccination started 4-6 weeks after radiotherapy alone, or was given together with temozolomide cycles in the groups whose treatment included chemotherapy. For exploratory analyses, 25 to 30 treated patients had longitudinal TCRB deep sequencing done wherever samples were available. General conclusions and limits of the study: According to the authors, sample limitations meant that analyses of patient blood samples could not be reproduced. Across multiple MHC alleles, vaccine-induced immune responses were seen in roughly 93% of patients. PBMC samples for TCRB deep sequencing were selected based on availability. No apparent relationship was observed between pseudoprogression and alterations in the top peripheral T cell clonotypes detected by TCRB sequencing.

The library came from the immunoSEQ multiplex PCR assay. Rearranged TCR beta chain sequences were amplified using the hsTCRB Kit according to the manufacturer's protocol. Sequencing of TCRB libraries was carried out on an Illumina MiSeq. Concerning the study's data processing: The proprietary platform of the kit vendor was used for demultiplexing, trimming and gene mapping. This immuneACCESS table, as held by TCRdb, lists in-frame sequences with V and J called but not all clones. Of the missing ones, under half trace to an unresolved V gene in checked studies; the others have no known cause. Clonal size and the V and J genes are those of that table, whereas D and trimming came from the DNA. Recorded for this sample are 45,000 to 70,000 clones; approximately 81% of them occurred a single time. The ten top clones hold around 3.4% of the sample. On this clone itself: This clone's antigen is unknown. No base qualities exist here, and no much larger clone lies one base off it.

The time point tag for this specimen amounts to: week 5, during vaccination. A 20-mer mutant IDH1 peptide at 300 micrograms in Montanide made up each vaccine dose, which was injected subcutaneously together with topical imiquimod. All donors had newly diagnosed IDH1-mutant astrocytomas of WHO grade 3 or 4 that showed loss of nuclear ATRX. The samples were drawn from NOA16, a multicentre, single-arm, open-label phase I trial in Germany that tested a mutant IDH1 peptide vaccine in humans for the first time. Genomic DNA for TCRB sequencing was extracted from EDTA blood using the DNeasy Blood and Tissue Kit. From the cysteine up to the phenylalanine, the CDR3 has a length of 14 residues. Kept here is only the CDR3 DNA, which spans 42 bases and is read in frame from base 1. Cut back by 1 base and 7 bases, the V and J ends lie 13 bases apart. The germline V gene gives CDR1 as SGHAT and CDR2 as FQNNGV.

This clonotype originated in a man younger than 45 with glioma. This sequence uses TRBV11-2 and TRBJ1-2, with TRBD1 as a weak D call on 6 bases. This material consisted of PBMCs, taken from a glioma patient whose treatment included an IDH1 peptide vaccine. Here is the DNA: TGTGCCAGCAGCTTAGCTGAGGGGGTGGGTGGCTACACCTTC. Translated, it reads CASSLAEGVGGYTF.